The present entry profiles one T cell receptor beta chain with its context. This CDR3 spans 19 amino acids. Germline CDR1 and CDR2: SGHNT and YYREEE (reference sequence). Trimming stripped 0 bases from V and 7 bases from J, with 26 bases between. The sample comes from a study of T cell repertoires in cytomegalovirus infection. TCRdb reprocessed the reads with MiXCR, giving one entry per CDR3 protein. Here the sample spans around 440,000 distinct CDR3 sequences, about 11% being singletons. The genes are TRBV5-4 and TRBJ2-1; the D gene is possibly TRBD2 (6 bases). This TCR derives from a human donor in good health (CMV status not recorded). Some clones in this sample may be carry-over from other donors' samples. The material sequenced was PBMCs. The CDR3 is CASSLAGGSGAPKGNEQFF. CDR3 coding DNA: TGTGCCAGCAGCTTGGCTGGGGGTAGCGGAGCCCCCAAGGGAAATGAGCAGTTCTTC.